This entry concerns a single TCR beta chain. Its matching antigen is unknown. The data belong to a study of CD4+ T cells in melanoma. The CDR3 loop spans 13 amino acids. Germline lookup yields CDR1 SQVTM and CDR2 ANQGSEA. V was shortened by 6 bases and J by 3 bases, with 15 bases between the two germline ends. Study-level findings and limits: In melanoma, neoantigen-specific CD4+ T cells reportedly differed in differentiation state. A reported correlation linked neoantigen-specific CD4+ T cells to CD8+, macrophage and B cell function.

TCRdb's copy holds only in-frame clones and misses some; the assay was immunoSEQ multiplex PCR. The data contain 140,000 or so clones, around 90% of them singletons. V gene TRBV29-1 combines with J gene TRBJ2-7; D gene unclear. This TCR came from a human donor with melanoma. In DNA, the CDR3 is TGCAGCGTGACGGACGGAGTTTACTACGAGCAGTACTTC. This gives the protein CSVTDGVYYEQYF.